Included here is one T cell receptor (beta chain) sequence, with context. The sample comes from a study of blood T cell repertoires in COVID-19. At the level of the study: Italy, Spain and the United States were the sources of the convalescent and acute COVID-19 samples. PBMCs, B-cell-depleted T cells, or T cells provided the cDNA or gDNA that made up the material.

Clones were read by immunoSEQ multiplex PCR, and TCRdb kept only the in-frame ones, dropping some. The sample consists of approximately 100,000 clones, approximately 90% of them appearing once. The V and J ends lost 0 bases and 0 bases respectively, with 9 bases between them. Germline lookup yields CDR1 MNHEY and CDR2 SVGAGI. The CDR3 is 15 amino acids. This TCR was sampled from a man between 60 and 70 years old with acute or convalescent COVID-19. The chain has TRBV6-5 and TRBJ2-7; D might be TRBD1 (5 bases). Sequencing was done on a sample of peripheral blood. The CDR3 nucleotides are TGTGCCAGCAGTTACTCCAGAAGGGGCTCCTACGAGCAGTACTTC. It codes for CASSYSRRGSYEQYF.